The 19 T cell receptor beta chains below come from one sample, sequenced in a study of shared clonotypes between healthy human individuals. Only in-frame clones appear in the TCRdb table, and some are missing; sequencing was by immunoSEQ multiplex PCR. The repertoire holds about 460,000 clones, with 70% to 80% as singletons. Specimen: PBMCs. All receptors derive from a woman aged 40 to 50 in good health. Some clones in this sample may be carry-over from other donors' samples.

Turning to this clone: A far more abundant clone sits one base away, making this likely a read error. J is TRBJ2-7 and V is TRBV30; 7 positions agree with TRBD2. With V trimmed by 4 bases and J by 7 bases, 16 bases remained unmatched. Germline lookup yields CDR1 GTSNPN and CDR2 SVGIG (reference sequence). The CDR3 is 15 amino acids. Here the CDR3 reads CAWTPGTKPGSEQYF. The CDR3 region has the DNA TGTGCCTGGACCCCCGGGACTAAGCCCGGTTCGGAGCAGTACTTC.

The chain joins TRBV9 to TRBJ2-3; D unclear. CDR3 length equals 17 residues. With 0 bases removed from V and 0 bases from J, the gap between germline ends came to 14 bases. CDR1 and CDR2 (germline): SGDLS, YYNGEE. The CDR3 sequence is CASSVEGSEPSTDTQYF. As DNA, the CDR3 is TGTGCCAGCAGCGTAGAGGGAAGCGAACCTAGCACAGATACGCAGTATTTT.

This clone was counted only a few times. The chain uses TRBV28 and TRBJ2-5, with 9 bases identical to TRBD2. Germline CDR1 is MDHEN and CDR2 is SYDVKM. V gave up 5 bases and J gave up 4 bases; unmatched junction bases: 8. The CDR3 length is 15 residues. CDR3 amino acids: CASSPGTSLTETQYF. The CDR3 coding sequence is TGTGCCAGCAGTCCCGGGACTAGCCTCACAGAGACCCAGTACTTC. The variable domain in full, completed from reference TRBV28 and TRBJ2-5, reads DVKVTQSSRYLVKRTGEKVFLECVQDMDHENMFWYRQDPGLGLRLIYFSYDVKMKEKGDIPEGYSVSREKKERFSLILESASTNQTSMYLCASSPGTSLTETQYFGPGTRLLVL.

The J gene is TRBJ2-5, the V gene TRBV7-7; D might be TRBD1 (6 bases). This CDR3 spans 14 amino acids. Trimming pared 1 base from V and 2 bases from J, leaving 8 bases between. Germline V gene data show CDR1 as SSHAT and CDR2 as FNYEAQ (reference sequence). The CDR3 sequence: CASSLVTGQETQYF. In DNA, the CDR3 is TGTGCCAGCAGCTTAGTGACAGGTCAAGAGACCCAGTACTTC.

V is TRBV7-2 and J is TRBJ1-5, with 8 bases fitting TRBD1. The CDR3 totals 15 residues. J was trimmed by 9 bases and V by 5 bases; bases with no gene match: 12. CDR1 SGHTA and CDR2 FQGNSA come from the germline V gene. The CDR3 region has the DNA TGTGCCAGCAGCCCACAGGGGGGGGTACAGGGGCCCCAGCATTTT. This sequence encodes CASSPQGGVQGPQHF.

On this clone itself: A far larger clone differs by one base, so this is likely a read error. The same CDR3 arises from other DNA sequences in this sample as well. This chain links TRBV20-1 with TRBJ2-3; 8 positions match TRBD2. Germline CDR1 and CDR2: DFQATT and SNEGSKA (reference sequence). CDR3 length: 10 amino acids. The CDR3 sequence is CSLGTSLQYF. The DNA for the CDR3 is TGCAGCCTGGGGACTAGTTTGCAGTATTTT.

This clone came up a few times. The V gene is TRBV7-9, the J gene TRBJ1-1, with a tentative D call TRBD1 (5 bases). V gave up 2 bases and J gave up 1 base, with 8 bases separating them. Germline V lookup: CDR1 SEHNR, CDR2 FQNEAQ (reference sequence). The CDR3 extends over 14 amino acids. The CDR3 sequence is CASSLLGTNTEAFF. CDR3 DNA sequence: TGTGCCAGCAGCTTACTAGGGACGAACACTGAAGCTTTCTTT.

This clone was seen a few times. This CDR3 reads CSSRLGHEQFF. In DNA form, the CDR3 reads TGCAGCTCTCGACTAGGGCATGAGCAGTTCTTC. The genes are TRBV29-1 and TRBJ2-1; weak D call: TRBD2 (6 bases). Looked up from germline, CDR1 is SQVTM and CDR2 is ANQGSEA. V lost 8 bases and J lost 8, with 13 bases in between. The CDR3 contains 11 residues.

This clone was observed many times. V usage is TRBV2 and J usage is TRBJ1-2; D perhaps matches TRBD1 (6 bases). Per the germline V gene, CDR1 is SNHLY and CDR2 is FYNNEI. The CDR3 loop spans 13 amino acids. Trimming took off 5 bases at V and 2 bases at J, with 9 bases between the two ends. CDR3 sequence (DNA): TGTGCCAGCAGTCGGGACACCAACTATGGCTACACCTTC. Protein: CASSRDTNYGYTF.

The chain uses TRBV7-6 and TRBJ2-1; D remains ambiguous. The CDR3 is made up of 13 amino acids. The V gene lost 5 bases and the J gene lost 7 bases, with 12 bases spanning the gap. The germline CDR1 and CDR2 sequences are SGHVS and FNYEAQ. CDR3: CASSPFFRNEQFF. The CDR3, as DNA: TGTGCCAGCAGCCCCTTTTTTCGTAATGAGCAGTTCTTC.

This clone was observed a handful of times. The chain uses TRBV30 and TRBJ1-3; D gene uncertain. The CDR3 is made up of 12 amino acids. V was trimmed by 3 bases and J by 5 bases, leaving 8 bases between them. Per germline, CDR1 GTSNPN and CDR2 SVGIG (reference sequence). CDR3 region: CAWRQGRNTIYF. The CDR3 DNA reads TGTGCCTGGAGACAAGGGAGAAACACCATATATTTT.

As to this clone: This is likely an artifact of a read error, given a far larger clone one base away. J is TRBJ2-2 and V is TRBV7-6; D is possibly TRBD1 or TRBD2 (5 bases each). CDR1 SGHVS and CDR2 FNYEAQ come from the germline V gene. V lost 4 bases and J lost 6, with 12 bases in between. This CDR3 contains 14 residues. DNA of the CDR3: TGTGCCAGCAGCTCAGCGGTAGGGGCCGGGGAGCTGTTTTTT. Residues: CASSSAVGAGELFF.

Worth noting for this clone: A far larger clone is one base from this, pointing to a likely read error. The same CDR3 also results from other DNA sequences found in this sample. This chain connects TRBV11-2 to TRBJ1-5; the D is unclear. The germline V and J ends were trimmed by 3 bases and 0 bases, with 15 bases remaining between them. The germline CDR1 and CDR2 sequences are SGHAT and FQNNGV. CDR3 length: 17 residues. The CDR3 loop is CASSLEMAEISNQPQHF. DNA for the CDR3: TGTGCCAGCAGCTTGGAAATGGCGGAGATTAGCAATCAGCCCCAGCATTTT.

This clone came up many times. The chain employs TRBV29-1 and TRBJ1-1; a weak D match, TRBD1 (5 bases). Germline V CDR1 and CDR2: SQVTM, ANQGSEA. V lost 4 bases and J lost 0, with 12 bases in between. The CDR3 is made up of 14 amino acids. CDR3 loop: CSVGPGPLNTEAFF. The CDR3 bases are TGCAGCGTTGGTCCGGGGCCTCTGAACACTGAAGCTTTCTTT.

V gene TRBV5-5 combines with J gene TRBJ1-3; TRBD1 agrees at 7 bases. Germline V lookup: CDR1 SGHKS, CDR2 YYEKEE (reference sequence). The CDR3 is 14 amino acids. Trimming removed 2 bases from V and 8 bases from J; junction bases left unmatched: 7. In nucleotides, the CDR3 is TGTGCCAGCAGCTTAGTGGGACAGATACACACCATATATTTT. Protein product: CASSLVGQIHTIYF.

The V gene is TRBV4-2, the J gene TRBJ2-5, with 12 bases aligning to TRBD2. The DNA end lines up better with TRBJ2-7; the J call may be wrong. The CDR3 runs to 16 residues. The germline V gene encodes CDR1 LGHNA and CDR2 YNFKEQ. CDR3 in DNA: TGTGCCAGCAGCCAAGATCCGACTAGCGGGAGCTACGAGCAGTACTTC. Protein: CASSQDPTSGSYEQYF.

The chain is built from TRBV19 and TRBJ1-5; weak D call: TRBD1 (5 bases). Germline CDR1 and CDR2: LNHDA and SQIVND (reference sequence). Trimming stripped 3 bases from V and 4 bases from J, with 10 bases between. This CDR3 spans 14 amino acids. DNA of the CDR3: TGTGCCAGTAGTATTAGGGGAGTTAATCAGCCCCAGCATTTT. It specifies CASSIRGVNQPQHF.

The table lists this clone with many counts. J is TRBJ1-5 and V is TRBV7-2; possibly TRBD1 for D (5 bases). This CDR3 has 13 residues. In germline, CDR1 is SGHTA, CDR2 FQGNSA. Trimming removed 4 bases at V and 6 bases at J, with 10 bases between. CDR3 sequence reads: CASSSRVGQPQHF. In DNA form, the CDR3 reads TGTGCCAGCAGCTCCAGGGTAGGTCAGCCCCAGCATTTT.

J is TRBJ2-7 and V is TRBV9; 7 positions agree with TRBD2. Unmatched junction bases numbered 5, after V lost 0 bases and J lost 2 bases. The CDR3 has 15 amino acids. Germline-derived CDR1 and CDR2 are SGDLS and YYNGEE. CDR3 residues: CASSVGGSGPYEQYF. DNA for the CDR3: TGTGCCAGCAGCGTAGGGGGTAGCGGGCCCTACGAGCAGTACTTC.